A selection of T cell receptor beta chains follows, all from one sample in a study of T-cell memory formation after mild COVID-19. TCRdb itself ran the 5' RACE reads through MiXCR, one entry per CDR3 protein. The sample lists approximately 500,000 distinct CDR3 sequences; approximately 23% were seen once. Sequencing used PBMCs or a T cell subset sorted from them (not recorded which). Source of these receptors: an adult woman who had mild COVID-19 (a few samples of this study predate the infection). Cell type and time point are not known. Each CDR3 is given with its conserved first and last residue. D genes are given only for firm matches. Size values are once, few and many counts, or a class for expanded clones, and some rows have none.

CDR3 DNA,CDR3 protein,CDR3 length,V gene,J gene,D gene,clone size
TGTGCCAGCAGCTCCTCCGGGACTAGCGGGGTACGGAACACCGGGGAGCTGTTTTTT,CASSSSGTSGVRNTGELFF,19,TRBV7-9,TRBJ2-2,TRBD2,few
TGCGCCAGCAGCCAGAACGACGCCCGGGGGCGGCAAGAGACCCAGTACTTC,CASSQNDARGRQETQYF,17,TRBV4-1,TRBJ2-5,-,few
TGTGCCATCAGGCAGGGGATTAACACTGAAGCTTTCTTT,CAIRQGINTEAFF,13,TRBV10-3,TRBJ1-1,-,-
TGCAGTGCTTTCCAGGGAGCATCCATGAACACTGAAGCTTTCTTT,CSAFQGASMNTEAFF,15,TRBV20-1,TRBJ1-1,-,few
TGTGCCAGCAAAGACCCCTACGAGCAGTACTTC,CASKDPYEQYF,11,TRBV6-1,TRBJ2-7,-,-
TGCGCCAGCAGCTTGGCCACAGGGGAGCAGTACTTC,CASSLATGEQYF,12,TRBV7-9,TRBJ2-7,-,many
TGTGCCATCAGAGGACAGATGAACACTGAAGCTTTCTTT,CAIRGQMNTEAFF,13,TRBV10-3,TRBJ1-1,-,-
TGTGCCAGCCGGGACCCGACCTACAATGAGCAGTTCTTC,CASRDPTYNEQFF,13,TRBV6-2/TRBV6-3,TRBJ2-1,-,-
TGCGCCAGCAGCCATATTCGTGGCGAAGTCGGTGGCTACACCTTC,CASSHIRGEVGGYTF,15,TRBV4-1,TRBJ1-2,-,-
TGCAGTGCTAGACTTCGGCCTACTAGCAGGGCAGATACGCAGTATTTT,CSARLRPTSRADTQYF,16,TRBV20-1,TRBJ2-3,-,few
TGCAGTGCTAGTGACACAGGGGGCCGTTACGAGCAGTACTTC,CSASDTGGRYEQYF,14,TRBV20-1,TRBJ2-7,TRBD1,-
TGTGCCAGCAGCTTAATGGGGGCACAAGAGACCCAGTACTTC,CASSLMGAQETQYF,14,TRBV7-9,TRBJ2-5,-,-
TGTGCCAGCAGCCAACGGACCAGCTACGAGCAGTACTTC,CASSQRTSYEQYF,13,TRBV7-8,TRBJ2-7,-,-
TGTGCCAGCAGCCCGGGGGCGTCTGGGCGGACTACACAAGAGACCCAGTACTTC,CASSPGASGRTTQETQYF,18,TRBV9,TRBJ2-5,-,few
TGCGCCAGCAGCACGCGGACAGGGAATACCGGGGAGCTGTTTTTT,CASSTRTGNTGELFF,15,TRBV5-1,TRBJ2-2,TRBD1,few
TGCGCCAGCAGCCGGACCACCCAGGGCTCCGGTGAAAAACTGTTTTTT,CASSRTTQGSGEKLFF,16,TRBV5-1,TRBJ1-4,-,few
TGTGCCAGCTCACCACTCAATGGCGGCGCCGGGGAGCTGTTTTTT,CASSPLNGGAGELFF,15,TRBV18,TRBJ2-2,-,many
TGTGCCACCAGCTCAGGTACCCCGGGCTTTGATGGCTACACCTTC,CATSSGTPGFDGYTF,15,TRBV15,TRBJ1-2,-,-
TGTGCCACCAGTGACTCCGGGACAGGGGTGGCGTCCTACGAGCAGTACTTC,CATSDSGTGVASYEQYF,17,TRBV24-1,TRBJ2-7,TRBD1,-
TGTGCCAGTAGTATGGGTGCCTACGGATATAGCAATCAGCCCCAGCATTTT,CASSMGAYGYSNQPQHF,17,TRBV19,TRBJ1-5,-,-
TGCGCCAGCAGCCCCCCGTTGACAGGGATCGGTGAGACCCAGTACTTC,CASSPPLTGIGETQYF,16,TRBV5-1,TRBJ2-5,TRBD1,-
TGCGCCAGCAGCCCGGACAGGGCAACCGGGGAGCTGTTTTTT,CASSPDRATGELFF,14,TRBV4-1,TRBJ2-2,TRBD1,many
TGCAGCGCCCGGAGACAGGAGAACACTGAAGCTTTCTTT,CSARRQENTEAFF,13,TRBV29-1,TRBJ1-1,-,-
TGCAGCGTTAAACAGGCCTACGAGCAGTACTTC,CSVKQAYEQYF,11,TRBV29-1,TRBJ2-7,-,-
TGTGCCAGCAGCTCCGGGACAGGGACGAATGAGCAGTTCTTC,CASSSGTGTNEQFF,14,TRBV12-3/TRBV12-4,TRBJ2-1,TRBD1,few
TGTGCCAGCAGTTTAGCTCACACCGGGGAGCTGTTTTTT,CASSLAHTGELFF,13,TRBV12-3/TRBV12-4,TRBJ2-2,-,-
TGTGCCAGCAGCGAGGGACAGGGGGACGAGCCCCAGCATTTT,CASSEGQGDEPQHF,14,TRBV9,TRBJ1-5,TRBD1,-
TGTGCCAGCAGTGAAGGGGTAGCGGGCGATACCCAAGAGACCCAGTACTTC,CASSEGVAGDTQETQYF,17,TRBV25-1,TRBJ2-5,TRBD2,few
TGTGCCAGCAGTGTGTTCGGGAGCTCCTACAATGAGCAGTTCTTC,CASSVFGSSYNEQFF,15,TRBV6-5,TRBJ2-1,-,few
TGCAGTGCTACCCGGCCGGGGGGCGCAGATGAGCAGTTCTTC,CSATRPGGADEQFF,14,TRBV20-1,TRBJ2-1,-,few
TGTGCCAGCAGTCCTTCGGGACCGCCGATGGGGAATGAGCAGTTCTTC,CASSPSGPPMGNEQFF,16,TRBV12-3/TRBV12-4,TRBJ2-1,-,-
TGTGCCAGCAGCCAAGATACGTGGGATCAGCCCCAGCATTTT,CASSQDTWDQPQHF,14,TRBV3-1,TRBJ1-5,-,few
TGCGCCAGCAGCTTAAGGTCGGAACGGAGTTCCTACAATGAGCAGTTCTTC,CASSLRSERSSYNEQFF,17,TRBV5-1,TRBJ2-1,-,few
TGTGCCAGCAGTTTCTCGATGGGCGAGCAGTACTTC,CASSFSMGEQYF,12,TRBV12-3/TRBV12-4,TRBJ2-7,-,-
TGTGCCAGCAGGAAGAGCGGGGGAAATGAGCAGTTCTTC,CASRKSGGNEQFF,13,TRBV12-3/TRBV12-4,TRBJ2-1,TRBD2,few
TGTGCCAGCACCGTGTACTATACAGATACGCAGTATTTT,CASTVYYTDTQYF,13,TRBV2,TRBJ2-3,-,-
TGTGCCAGCAGTTACTCAAGGGACTACGAGCAGTACTTC,CASSYSRDYEQYF,13,TRBV6-2/TRBV6-3,TRBJ2-7,-,-
TGCAGTGCTAGAGTGCCAGGGGGTGGTCACGAGCAGTACTTC,CSARVPGGGHEQYF,14,TRBV20-1,TRBJ2-7,TRBD1,few
TGTGCCAGTAGTACCCAAGGGACCTACACCGGGGAGCTGTTTTTT,CASSTQGTYTGELFF,15,TRBV19,TRBJ2-2,-,-
TGCGCCAGCAGCTTGGTTCTAGCGGGAGATTTGGATACGCAGTATTTT,CASSLVLAGDLDTQYF,16,TRBV5-1,TRBJ2-3,TRBD2,-
TGTGCCAGCTCCCCCCAAACAGGGGGCATGAACACTGAAGCTTTCTTT,CASSPQTGGMNTEAFF,16,TRBV7-8,TRBJ1-1,TRBD1,-
TGCAGTGCTAAGGCAGGCCCTGGGGAAAAACTGTTTTTT,CSAKAGPGEKLFF,13,TRBV20-1,TRBJ1-4,-,few
TGTGCCAGCCAACGTGACACCGGGGAGCTGTTTTTT,CASQRDTGELFF,12,TRBV6-5,TRBJ2-2,-,-
TGTGCCAGCAGTGGGGCCGACACTGAAGCTTTCTTT,CASSGADTEAFF,12,TRBV2,TRBJ1-1,-,-
TGCAGTGCTAGACGGACAGGGACTGGAAACACCATATATTTT,CSARRTGTGNTIYF,14,TRBV20-1,TRBJ1-3,TRBD1,few
TGTGCCAGCAGCTTAGTAACCAAGGATGAGCAGTTCTTC,CASSLVTKDEQFF,13,TRBV7-9,TRBJ2-1,-,-
TGTGCCAGCAGTGCCCTTGGGGGCACCCCCGGGGAGCTGTTTTTT,CASSALGGTPGELFF,15,TRBV6-4,TRBJ2-2,-,-
TGCAGTGCTAGAGAGGGGGCTTATGAAAAACTGTTTTTT,CSAREGAYEKLFF,13,TRBV20-1,TRBJ1-4,-,-
TGTGCCAGCTCACCGGAAGCAGATACGCAGTATTTT,CASSPEADTQYF,12,TRBV18,TRBJ2-3,-,-
TGTGCCAGCAGCCCTAGGAGCGGGAGGAACACCGGGGAGCTGTTTTTT,CASSPRSGRNTGELFF,16,TRBV5-4,TRBJ2-2,TRBD2,-
TGCGCCAGCAGCTGGGGGGCTAGCGCTCCCAATGAGCAGTTCTTC,CASSWGASAPNEQFF,15,TRBV5-1,TRBJ2-1,-,few
TGTGCCACCAGTGATCGCACAGGGCGCAATCAGCCCCAGCATTTT,CATSDRTGRNQPQHF,15,TRBV24-1,TRBJ1-5,-,once
TGTGCCAGCAAAGACAGGGGGGGAGCCGAGCAGTACTTC,CASKDRGGAEQYF,13,TRBV5-6,TRBJ2-7,TRBD1,once
TGTGCCAGCAGACGTATTCCGGGACAGGATAATGAAAAACTGTTTTTT,CASRRIPGQDNEKLFF,16,TRBV7-8,TRBJ1-4,TRBD1,-
TGTGCCAGCAGGGGGACCCCTCGGCGCGAGCAGTACTTC,CASRGTPRREQYF,13,TRBV6-5,TRBJ2-7,-,-
TGCGCCAGCAGCCTATACACAACGGGGACCCGGGAGCTGTTTTTT,CASSLYTTGTRELFF,15,TRBV5-1,TRBJ2-2,-,many
TGTGCCAGCGGGCACCGAAGCGGGGGGAGCTCCTACGAGCAGTACTTC,CASGHRSGGSSYEQYF,16,TRBV11-2,TRBJ2-7,TRBD2,-
TGTGCCACCAGCAGATACCCCGGGACCCATGGAAACACCATATATTTT,CATSRYPGTHGNTIYF,16,TRBV15,TRBJ1-3,-,few
TGTGCCAGCAGGGGGGTCTCCTACGAGCAGTACTTC,CASRGVSYEQYF,12,TRBV6-6,TRBJ2-7,-,many
TGTGCCAGCACCCGATCGGGTGAGCAGTTCTTC,CASTRSGEQFF,11,TRBV12-3/TRBV12-4,TRBJ2-1,-,-